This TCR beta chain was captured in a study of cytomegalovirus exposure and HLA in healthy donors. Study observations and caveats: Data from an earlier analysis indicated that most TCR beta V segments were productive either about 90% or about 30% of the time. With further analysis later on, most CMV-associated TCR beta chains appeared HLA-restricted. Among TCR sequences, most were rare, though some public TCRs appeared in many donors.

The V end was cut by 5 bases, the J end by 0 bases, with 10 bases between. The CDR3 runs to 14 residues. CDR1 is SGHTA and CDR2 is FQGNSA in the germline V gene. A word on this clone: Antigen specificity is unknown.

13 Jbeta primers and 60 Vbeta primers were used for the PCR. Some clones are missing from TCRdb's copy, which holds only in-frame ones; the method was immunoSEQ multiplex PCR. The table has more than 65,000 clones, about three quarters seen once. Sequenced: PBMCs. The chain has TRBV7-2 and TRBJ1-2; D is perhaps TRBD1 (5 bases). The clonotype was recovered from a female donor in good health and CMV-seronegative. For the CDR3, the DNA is TGTGCCAGCAGCACTTCCAGGGCTAACTATGGCTACACCTTC. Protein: CASSTSRANYGYTF.